These 27 T cell receptor beta chains were sequenced from one sample in a study of shared clonotypes between healthy human individuals. Only in-frame clones appear in the TCRdb table, and some are missing; sequencing was by immunoSEQ multiplex PCR. The data contain roughly 700,000 clones, roughly 91% of them singletons. Sequencing used memory CD8+ T cells from PBMCs. Subset meaning: CD45RO+ cells pooled with CCR7-negative TemRA cells. The receptor set was obtained from a man aged 18 to 35 in good health. Some clones in this sample may be carry-over from other donors' samples.

As for this clone: Other nucleotide sequences from this sample produce the same CDR3. CDR3 DNA: TGTGCCAGCAGCTTGGTCTACGGCTACACCTTC. This translates into CASSLVYGYTF. The V gene is TRBV5-8, the J gene TRBJ1-2, with no clear D. Germline V CDR1 and CDR2: SGHTS, YDEGEE. The CDR3 totals 11 residues. The germline V and J ends were trimmed by 0 bases and 8 bases, with 5 bases remaining between them.

The chain is built from TRBV2 and TRBJ1-3; D is unclear. The V end lost 3 bases, the J end lost 7 bases, and 10 bases lay between the germline ends. The CDR3 runs 13 residues. In germline, CDR1 is SNHLY, CDR2 FYNNEI. The DNA for the CDR3 is TGTGCCAGCAGTGATGAGTACGTGAACACCATATATTTT. This sequence encodes CASSDEYVNTIYF.

The genes are TRBV5-1 and TRBJ2-7; unclear D gene. With 0 bases removed from V and 3 bases from J, the gap between germline ends came to 13 bases. CDR3 length: 15 amino acids. CDR1 is SGHRS and CDR2 is YFSETQ in the germline V gene. The CDR3 is CASSLGTVSYYEQYF. The CDR3 bases are TGCGCCAGCAGCTTGGGTACCGTGTCTTACTACGAGCAGTACTTC.

The rearrangement links TRBV4-3 to TRBJ2-7; TRBD1 might be the D (5 bases). CDR1 and CDR2 (germline): LGHNA, YSLEER. This CDR3 contains 16 residues. V was cut by 1 base and J by 5 bases, with 18 bases left in between. CDR3 nucleotides: TGCGCCAGCAGCCAAGTGGTCGCAAGGACAAACGACGAGCAGTACTTC. Translation gives CASSQVVARTNDEQYF.

The chain uses TRBV29-1 and TRBJ2-1; 7 nucleotides line up with TRBD1. The CDR3 contains 11 residues. V shed 8 bases and J 9 bases; nucleotides not matched to a gene: 7. Germline loops: CDR1 SQVTM, CDR2 ANQGSEA. The CDR3: CSTRTGGEQFF. CDR3 DNA sequence: TGCAGCACTCGGACAGGCGGTGAGCAGTTCTTC.

This clone has just one count. The chain employs TRBV14 and TRBJ2-3; 12 nucleotides align to TRBD2. Per germline, CDR1 SGHDN and CDR2 FVKESK. J was trimmed by 2 bases and V by 1 base; bases with no gene match: 4. There are 17 residues in the CDR3. CDR3: CASSQATSGRPTDTQYF. The CDR3 nucleotides are TGTGCCAGCAGCCAAGCAACTAGCGGGAGGCCCACAGATACGCAGTATTTT.

The gene calls are TRBV27 and TRBJ1-1; tentatively, D is TRBD1 (6 bases). Trimming removed 0 bases at V and 5 bases at J, with 13 bases between. Germline V lookup: CDR1 MNHEY, CDR2 SMNVEV (reference sequence). There are 15 residues in the CDR3. This CDR3 is CASSLSGRGRTEAFF. DNA of the CDR3: TGTGCCAGCAGTTTATCGGGCAGGGGTCGGACTGAAGCTTTCTTT.

This clone was counted a single time. This chain uses TRBV10-3 with TRBJ2-2; D gene ambiguous. The CDR3 runs 15 residues. Germline lookup yields CDR1 ENHRY and CDR2 SYGVKD. V dropped 4 bases and J dropped 1 base, with 10 bases sitting between them. CDR3 nucleotide sequence: TGTGCCATCAGTGTTTTTAATCTGAACACCGGGGAGCTGTTTTTT. Encoded protein: CAISVFNLNTGELFF.

As concerns this clone: Within the sample, other DNA sequences also encode this same CDR3. The chain has TRBV27 and TRBJ2-7; the D gene is possibly TRBD2 (5 bases). The germline V and J ends were trimmed by 3 bases and 0 bases, with 9 bases remaining between them. Looked up from germline, CDR1 is MNHEY and CDR2 is SMNVEV (reference sequence). The CDR3 contains 14 residues. The CDR3 nucleotides read TGTGCCAGCAGTTTTGGCGGGCCCTCCTACGAGCAGTACTTC. Amino acids: CASSFGGPSYEQYF.

The chain employs TRBV9 and TRBJ2-7, with 9 bases fitting TRBD1. The V segment lost 3 bases and the J segment 1 base; nucleotides outside the gene matches: 5. This CDR3 comprises 15 residues. Germline V CDR1 and CDR2: SGDLS, YYNGEE. CDR3 amino acids: CASSGGTGRSYEQYF. DNA for the CDR3: TGTGCCAGCAGCGGGGGGACAGGGAGGTCCTACGAGCAGTACTTC.

The chain couples TRBV6-5 to TRBJ2-7, with 9 bases that match TRBD2. This CDR3 is 15 amino acids long. V shed 1 base, J shed 1 base, and the junction held 2 bases outside the gene matches. Germline V lookup: CDR1 MNHEY, CDR2 SVGAGI. The CDR3 spells CASSYWAGGSYEQYF. The CDR3 coding sequence is TGTGCCAGCAGTTACTGGGCGGGAGGGTCCTACGAGCAGTACTTC.

The chain combines TRBV10-3 with TRBJ1-5; the match to TRBD1 covers 7 bases. The trim removed 10 bases at V and 2 bases at J, leaving 5 bases unmatched. The germline CDR1 and CDR2 sequences are ENHRY and SYGVKD. The CDR3 totals 13 residues. In nucleotides, the CDR3 is TGTGCCAGTACAACAGGGGGCAATCAGCCCCAGCATTTT. Protein sequence: CASTTGGNQPQHF.

V is TRBV25-1 and J is TRBJ2-7; 9 bases agree with TRBD1. The germline V gene has CDR1 MGHDK and CDR2 SYGVNS. The CDR3 runs to 18 residues. V was pared by 4 bases and J by 4 bases, with 17 bases of the junction left unmatched. CDR3 sequence: CASSGPKLIPGQGYEQYF. In DNA form, the CDR3 reads TGTGCCAGCAGTGGACCCAAACTAATTCCGGGACAGGGATACGAGCAGTACTTC.

This sequence joins TRBV6-5 and TRBJ2-1, with 7 bases lining up with TRBD1. The CDR3 loop spans 12 amino acids. The V and J ends lost 2 bases and 10 bases, in that order; junction bases with no gene match: 2. The germline V gene encodes CDR1 MNHEY and CDR2 SVGAGI. CDR3 nucleotide sequence: TGTGCCAGCAGTTACGCGACAGGGGAGCAGTTCTTC. Its protein is CASSYATGEQFF.

This clone appeared a single time. The rearrangement uses TRBV4-1 and TRBJ2-3, with TRBD1 matching over 8 bases. The CDR3 is 17 residues long. Germline CDR1 MGHRA, CDR2 YSYEKL. Trimming at V came to 4 bases and at J to 2 bases, leaving 11 bases not matched to a gene. CDR3 sequence reads: CASSRKTQGGTTDTQYF. CDR3 nucleotides: TGCGCCAGCAGCCGTAAGACACAGGGGGGCACCACAGATACGCAGTATTTT.

The rearrangement links TRBV7-9 to TRBJ2-5; 7 bases map to TRBD1. Looked up from germline, CDR1 is SEHNR and CDR2 is FQNEAQ (reference sequence). The ends lost 3 bases at V and 5 bases at J; junction bases unmatched: 6. This CDR3 region has 14 residues. The CDR3 loop is CASSFDRAWETQYF. DNA of the CDR3: TGTGCCAGCAGCTTCGACAGGGCTTGGGAGACCCAGTACTTC.

In nucleotides, the CDR3 is TGCGCCAGCAGCGCTGACAAACCTCGTATATCCGAGCAGTACTTC. This sequence encodes CASSADKPRISEQYF. The rearrangement joins TRBV5-1 to TRBJ2-7; D is ambiguous. Germline values: CDR1 SGHRS, CDR2 YFSETQ. The ends were cut back, 4 bases at V and 6 bases at J, with 20 bases in the middle. The CDR3 loop spans 15 amino acids.

This chain uses TRBV7-6 with TRBJ2-5; 7 bases are a match to TRBD1. Germline V gene lookup returns CDR1 SGHVS and CDR2 FNYEAQ. The CDR3 consists of 16 residues. With V trimmed by 0 bases and J by 1 base, 5 bases remained unmatched. CDR3 region: CASSLATGTVQETQYF. The CDR3 nucleotides are TGTGCCAGCAGCTTAGCGACCGGGACAGTCCAAGAGACCCAGTACTTC. The full variable domain, rest sourced from reference TRBV7-6 and TRBJ2-5, is GAGVSQSPRYKVTKRGQDVALRCDPISGHVSLYWYRQALGQGPEFLTYFNYEAQQDKSGLPNDRFSAERPEGSISTLTIQRTEQRDSAMYRCASSLATGTVQETQYFGPGTRLLVL.

The gene calls are TRBV11-3 and TRBJ2-1, with D tentatively TRBD1 or TRBD2 (5 bases each). The V end lost 4 bases, the J end lost 5 bases, and 15 bases lay between the germline ends. The CDR3 consists of 15 residues. Germline CDR1 and CDR2: SGHNT and YENEEA. The CDR3 sequence is CASSSAAGYNNEQFF. The CDR3 coding sequence is TGTGCCAGCAGCTCAGCGGCAGGGTACAACAATGAGCAGTTCTTC.

This chain's CDR3 is CASYSRGPGHLGEQYF. Here the CDR3 DNA reads TGTGCCAGCTATTCTCGGGGGCCGGGGCACTTGGGCGAGCAGTACTTC. The V gene is TRBV27, the J gene TRBJ2-7; the D gene could be TRBD1 or TRBD2 (6 bases each). Germline loops: CDR1 MNHEY, CDR2 SMNVEV (reference sequence). V gave up 8 bases and J gave up 6 bases, with 26 bases separating them. This CDR3 comprises 16 residues.

The J gene is TRBJ1-2, the V gene TRBV6-1, with a weak D call TRBD1 (6 bases). V lost 3 bases and J 7 bases, leaving 12 bases between the germline ends. Germline CDR1 reads MNHNS; CDR2 reads SASEGT. This CDR3 spans 13 amino acids. CDR3 DNA: TGTGCCAGCAGTGAGGTCAGGGGCTCTGGCTACACCTTC. It is translated as CASSEVRGSGYTF.

V gene TRBV9 combines with J gene TRBJ2-7; the D gene is possibly TRBD2 (6 bases). The germline CDR1 and CDR2 sequences are SGDLS and YYNGEE. The CDR3 runs 13 residues. Trimming pared 6 bases from V and 1 base from J, leaving 11 bases between. In nucleotides, the CDR3 is TGTGCCAGCACCCCCGGGACTTCCTACGAGCAGTACTTC. Its translation: CASTPGTSYEQYF. The variable domain in full, with the rest retrieved from reference TRBV9 and TRBJ2-7, is DSGVTQTPKHLITATGQRVTLRCSPRSGDLSVYWYQQSLDQGLQFLIQYYNGEERAKGNILERFSAQQFPDLHSELNLSSLELGDSALYFCASTPGTSYEQYFGPGTRLTVT.

The chain joins TRBV27 to TRBJ2-5, with D unresolved. There are 14 residues in the CDR3. From germline, CDR1 is MNHEY and CDR2 SMNVEV (reference sequence). V lost 3 bases, J lost 2 bases, and 10 bases lay in between. The DNA of the CDR3 is TGTGCCAGCAGTTTGGGGTGGCGGCAAGAGACCCAGTACTTC. Translated, it gives CASSLGWRQETQYF.

As for this clone: The sample contains more than one DNA sequence encoding this CDR3. J is TRBJ1-5 and V is TRBV6-1; D call uncertain. Germline V lookup: CDR1 MNHNS, CDR2 SASEGT. The CDR3 covers 13 residues. The V end was cut by 3 bases, the J end by 2 bases, with 5 bases between. CDR3 loop: CASSEVRNQPQHF. In DNA form, the CDR3 reads TGTGCCAGCAGTGAGGTACGCAATCAGCCCCAGCATTTT.

This clone was observed a few times. The chain joins TRBV28 to TRBJ2-5; D unclear. The end of the DNA fits TRBJ2-7 better, so the J call may be wrong. The V gene's germline CDR1 is MDHEN and CDR2 SYDVKM. CDR3 size: 11 residues. CDR3 sequence (DNA): TGTGCCACCCATGTTGACTACGAGCAGTACTTC. Its protein product is CATHVDYEQYF.

J is TRBJ1-2 and V is TRBV12-5; D might be TRBD1 (5 bases). Trimming pared 5 bases from V and 1 base from J, leaving 17 bases between. The CDR3 runs to 16 residues. Germline values: CDR1 LGHNT, CDR2 FRNRAP. The CDR3 spells CASGPLYRDGNYGYTF. In DNA form, the CDR3 reads TGTGCTAGTGGTCCCCTCTACCGGGACGGTAACTATGGCTACACCTTC.

The chain combines TRBV11-3 with TRBJ2-2; D is uncertain. Germline V gives CDR1 SGHNT, CDR2 YENEEA. The CDR3 covers 15 residues. Trimming pared 1 base from V and 4 bases from J, leaving 10 bases between. CDR3 coding DNA: TGTGCCAGCAGCTTAGGGGGTAGAAGCACCGGGGAGCTGTTTTTT. Amino acid sequence: CASSLGGRSTGELFF.